A single count supports the clone carrying this TCR beta chain. TCRdb's table, derived via immunoSEQ multiplex PCR, lists solely in-frame clones and lacks some. The sample shows around 68,000 clones, more than 80% of them seen only once. This CDR3 region has 14 residues. The germline V and J ends were trimmed by 5 bases and 0 bases, with 10 bases remaining between them. Germline V gene sequence: CDR1 SGHVS, CDR2 FQNEAQ. This record belongs to a study of control samples from healthy donors and cancer patients. The origin of this receptor is a man between 50 and 59 years old in good health. The genes are TRBV7-8 and TRBJ1-1, with D unclear. The sequenced sample was blood. The CDR3, as DNA: TGTGCCAGCAGCCCCACCCGACTGAACACTGAAGCTTTCTTT. This sequence encodes CASSPTRLNTEAFF.